This record covers a single T cell receptor (beta chain). This specimen comes from a study of T cell changes during pregnancy in multiple sclerosis. The protocol was immunoSEQ multiplex PCR, while the TCRdb copy is restricted to in-frame clones and leaves out a portion. The profile shows about 25,000 clones, approximately 89% of them singletons. This sequence was found in a female donor in good health, enrolled as a control in a pregnancy study. The sequenced sample was CD8+ T cells from peripheral blood mononuclear cells, obtained in the first trimester of pregnancy.

DNA for the CDR3: TGTGCCAGCAGTTTCCTTACCTGGGGGAGGGGCGTAAATCAGCCCCAGCATTTT. The encoded protein is CASSFLTWGRGVNQPQHF. The chain combines TRBV28 with TRBJ1-5; a possible D gene is TRBD1 (5 bases). Germline V gives CDR1 MDHEN, CDR2 SYDVKM. This CDR3 has 18 residues. Trimming removed 3 bases from V and 4 bases from J, with 22 bases in between.